Below, 14 T cell receptor beta chains from the same sample are listed, as sequenced in a study of blood T cells in healthy people across ages. A second PCR, run for roughly 7 to 12 cycles, used a sample-barcoded 5' primer plus a J-beta primer mix. TCRdb redid the calling of the 5' RACE reads with MiXCR, one entry per CDR3 protein. The sample records 600,000 to 1,000,000 distinct CDR3 sequences, about 25% being singletons. These data are also associated with another study on T cells of mothers and their children.

Material: blood. These receptors were taken from a boy aged 5-17 years in good health.

The chain recombines TRBV6-5 with TRBJ2-3; 7 bases align to TRBD1. J lost 2 bases, V lost 5 bases, and 7 bases had no gene match. Germline-derived CDR1 and CDR2 are MNHEY and SVGAGI. The length of the CDR3 is 15 residues. The CDR3 reads CASSTDRAFTDTQYF. CDR3 sequence (DNA): TGTGCCAGCAGTACCGACAGGGCGTTCACAGATACGCAGTATTTT.

The chain links TRBV15 to TRBJ2-3; TRBD1 matches at 11 bases. The germline gives CDR1 LNHNV, CDR2 YYDKDF (reference sequence). The CDR3 loop spans 15 amino acids. Trimming cost V 3 bases and J 5 bases; bases outside gene matches: 4. The CDR3 bases are TGTGCCACCAGCAGCCGGGACAGGGGGGGAGATACGCAGTATTTT. This sequence encodes CATSSRDRGGDTQYF.

In this sample, this clonotype turned up a few times. The gene calls are TRBV2 and TRBJ2-3, with 13 positions matching TRBD2. The trim removed 6 bases at V and 0 bases at J, leaving 9 bases unmatched. CDR1 is SNHLY and CDR2 is FYNNEI in the germline V gene. The CDR3 totals 18 residues. The CDR3 nucleotides read TGTGCCAGCAGGCCAACCGGACTAGCGGGGGTGAGCACAGATACGCAGTATTTT. It encodes CASRPTGLAGVSTDTQYF.

The chain combines TRBV12-3 or TRBV12-4 with TRBJ2-7; the D call may be TRBD1 or TRBD2 (6 bases each). Trimming left V 5 bases short and J 7 bases short, with 21 bases between. The CDR3 spans 15 residues. CDR3 nucleotide sequence: TGTGCCAGCAGTAAACAGGGAGGACACTTTGGGGAGCAGTACTTC. Translating it yields CASSKQGGHFGEQYF.

The V and J genes are TRBV20-1 and TRBJ2-5, with 7 bases lining up with TRBD1. This CDR3 region has 16 residues. Trimming cost V 5 bases and J 2 bases; bases outside gene matches: 14. Germline V CDR1 and CDR2: DFQATT, SNEGSKA (reference sequence). CDR3 coding DNA: TGCAGTGCTCTTCTCTGGGACAGCTCGAAACAAGAGACCCAGTACTTC. The encoded protein is CSALLWDSSKQETQYF.

This clonotype was recorded at least ten times. V is TRBV7-2 and J is TRBJ2-7; D remains unclear. The germline V gene has CDR1 SGHTA and CDR2 FQGNSA. Trimming left V 1 base short and J 0 bases short, with 1 base between. CDR3 length: 12 amino acids. The CDR3: CASSLVSYEQYF. The CDR3, as DNA: TGTGCCAGCAGCTTAGTCTCCTACGAGCAGTACTTC. The entire variable domain, with the rest obtained from reference TRBV7-2 and TRBJ2-7, is as follows: GAGVSQSPSNKVTEKGKDVELRCDPISGHTALYWYRQSLGQGLEFLIYFQGNSAPDKSGLPSDRFSAERTGGSVSTLTIQRTQQEDSAVYLCASSLVSYEQYFGPGTRLTVT.

This clonotype was recorded many times. The rearrangement joins TRBV7-2 to TRBJ2-1; 7 bases match TRBD2. This CDR3 is built from 15 residues. With 1 base clipped from V and 7 bases from J, the junction kept 7 bases outside the gene matches. Germline-derived CDR1 and CDR2 are SGHTA and FQGNSA. The CDR3 sequence is CASSLDWTRGNEQFF. In DNA form, the CDR3 reads TGTGCCAGCAGCTTAGATTGGACTAGAGGGAATGAGCAGTTCTTC.

This clonotype was seen more than once but under ten times. The CDR3 coding sequence is TGTGCCAGCAGCTTTGGGGCCCCTGGGGAGCAGTACTTC. Its translation: CASSFGAPGEQYF. V usage is TRBV12-3 or TRBV12-4 and J usage is TRBJ2-7; TRBD1 is a possible D gene (5 bases). The V gene lost 6 bases and the J gene lost 7 bases, with 16 bases spanning the gap. The CDR3 loop spans 13 amino acids.

This chain connects TRBV27 to TRBJ1-4; D perhaps matches TRBD1 (6 bases). This CDR3 has 17 amino acids. Germline CDR1 is MNHEY and CDR2 is SMNVEV (reference sequence). V was cut by 4 bases and J by 4 bases, with 19 bases left in between. The CDR3 sequence: CASSSGGLWGDNEKLFF. The CDR3 DNA reads as TGTGCCAGCAGTTCTGGGGGCCTATGGGGGGATAATGAAAAACTGTTTTTT.

This clonotype was counted a few times. V usage is TRBV5-1 and J usage is TRBJ1-4; no reliable D call. V lost 4 bases to trimming and J lost 4 bases, with 14 bases between them. CDR3 length equals 15 residues. CDR1 and CDR2 from the germline V gene are SGHRS and YFSETQ. The CDR3 bases are TGCGCCAGCAGCCTCAGCCCGGAGTTTAATGAAAAACTGTTTTTT. The encoded protein is CASSLSPEFNEKLFF. Looking up the rest from reference TRBV5-1 and TRBJ1-4 gives the full variable domain: KAGVTQTPRYLIKTRGQQVTLSCSPISGHRSVSWYQQTPGQGLQFLFEYFSETQRNKGNFPGRFSGRQFSNSRSEMNVSTLELGDSALYLCASSLSPEFNEKLFFGSGTQLSVL.

As to this clonotype: Mismatch with germline at one junction end may stem from a read error. The J gene is TRBJ2-4, the V gene TRBV20-1, with a tentative D call TRBD2 (5 bases). CDR3 length: 14 amino acids. The V gene's germline CDR1 is DFQATT and CDR2 SNEGSKA (reference sequence). The CDR3 region is CSAPGWNGKNIRYF. CDR3 nucleotide sequence: TGCAGTGCGCCGGGGTGGAATGGCAAAAACATTCGGTACTTC.

This chain joins TRBV5-5 and TRBJ2-5; the match to TRBD2 covers 9 bases. Losses at the gene ends were 0 bases for V and 1 base for J; bases not matched to a gene: 7. Germline V lookup: CDR1 SGHKS, CDR2 YYEKEE (reference sequence). The CDR3 sequence is 17 residues long. This CDR3 reads CASSLEMAREGQETQYF. The CDR3 bases are TGTGCCAGCAGCTTGGAGATGGCGCGGGAGGGCCAAGAGACCCAGTACTTC.

The rearrangement joins TRBV12-3 or TRBV12-4 to TRBJ2-5; 11 nucleotides match TRBD1. The CDR3 length is 15 residues. With V trimmed by 5 bases and J by 5 bases, 7 bases remained unmatched. The CDR3 loop reads CASSPRTGGAETQYF. The CDR3 nucleotides read TGTGCCAGCAGTCCGAGGACAGGGGGCGCGGAGACCCAGTACTTC.

V and J are TRBV5-1 and TRBJ2-1; maybe TRBD1 (6 bases). V was clipped by 3 bases and J by 9 bases, with 22 bases between them. In germline, CDR1 is SGHRS, CDR2 YFSETQ. The CDR3 sequence is 16 residues long. The DNA of the CDR3 is TGCGCCAGCAGCTCTGGAGGTGGGGGCCTCGGAACTGAGCAGTTCTTC. Encoded protein: CASSSGGGGLGTEQFF.